The T cell receptor beta chain under discussion was sequenced for a study of blood T cell repertoires in COVID-19 (dated by TCRdb to 2020 to 2021). Regarding the research as a whole: Collaborator samples came from the United States, Italy and Spain and covered acute and convalescent phases of COVID-19. The material from the prospective study consisted of cDNA or gDNA derived from T cells, B-cell-depleted T cells, or PBMCs. The dataset comprised deeply sampled blood TCRbeta repertoires from subjects exposed to, actively infected with, or recovered from COVID-19. The repertoires were made available in a free public database intended to serve as a resource for research on the immune response to SARS-CoV-2. Samples came from the ongoing ImmuneRACE study (first 160 participants) plus 1,254 subjects from 6 global collaborators. A de-identified subject ID, COVID-19 status, age in years and sex were almost always included in the sample metadata. Where available, HLA class I and class II types were obtained from metadata supplied by the sample provider rather than from assay-based typing. Findings and caveats that apply to the study as a whole: How much clinical and demographic metadata was included differed by source and by participant, and the metadata was provided uncurated.

TCRbeta CDR3 regions were amplified from genomic DNA by means of the immunoSEQ Assay, a bias-controlled multiplex PCR. In the authors' own workflow: The number of nucleated cells in each sample was estimated from the amplification of reference gene primers within the assay. To quantify the absolute abundance of each unique TCRbeta CDR3 rearrangement, sequence reads were collapsed and filtered. For each sample, productive Simpson clonality was calculated as the square root of Simpson's diversity index over productive rearrangements. Drawn from immuneACCESS, this table holds only the in-frame rearrangements with V and J called that TCRdb kept. Clones are partly lost; checked studies trace under half to an unresolved V gene and leave the rest unexplained. V and J calls and clone size follow that table, whereas D and trimming were derived from the DNA. The table for this sample lists roughly 150,000 clones; around 80% of them were counted only once. The top ten hold 4.5% to 7.5% of the sample.

On this clone: It lacks a known antigen. No much larger clonotype is one base removed from it; base qualities were not supplied.

Participants in the prospective study were enrolled through a virtual design, were aged 18 to 89 years, and lived in roughly 24 United States geographic areas. In the prospective study, cohorts were assigned on the basis of participant-reported clinical history obtained from a screening survey and a study questionnaire. Recovered participants in ImmuneRACE Cohort 3 were defined as having two consecutive negative NP/OP PCR tests, clearance from a healthcare professional, or resolution of symptoms. Mobile phlebotomists in the prospective study collected whole blood, serum and a nasopharyngeal or oropharyngeal swab from every participant. Additional blood draws and questionnaires over an approximately two-month period could optionally be provided by prospective study participants. Before DNA extraction, prospective study blood samples were shipped either frozen or at room temperature. Specimen: PBMCs or T cells enriched from blood (not recorded which). This sequence originates from a man aged 40-49 years who had recovered from COVID-19.

The CDR3 reads as follows: CASSLWRAGQFF. The sequence in DNA is TGTGCCAGCAGCTTGTGGCGGGCTGGGCAGTTCTTC. Recombination joined TRBV5-6 with TRBJ2-1; a tentative D call is TRBD2 (5 bases match). V drops 1 base and J drops 12 bases, leaving 11 bases in between. Measured from the cysteine to the phenylalanine, the CDR3 is 12 residues long. Left in the record is the CDR3 DNA by itself, 36 bases read in frame from the first base. Taken from the germline V gene, the CDR1 and CDR2 loops are SGHDT and YYEEEE.